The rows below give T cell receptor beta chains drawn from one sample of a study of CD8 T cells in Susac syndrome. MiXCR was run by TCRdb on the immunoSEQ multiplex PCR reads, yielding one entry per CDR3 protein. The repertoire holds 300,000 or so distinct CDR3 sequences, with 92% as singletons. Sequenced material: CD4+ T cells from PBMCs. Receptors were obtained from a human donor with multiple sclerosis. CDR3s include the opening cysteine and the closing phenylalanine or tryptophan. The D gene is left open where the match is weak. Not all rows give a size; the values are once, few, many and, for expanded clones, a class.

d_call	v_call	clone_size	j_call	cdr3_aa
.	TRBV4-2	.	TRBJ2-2	CASSQGQGRTGELFF
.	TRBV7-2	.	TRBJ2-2	CASSPRRLEAGELFF
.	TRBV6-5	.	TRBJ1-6	CASSYLGTSSYNSPLHF
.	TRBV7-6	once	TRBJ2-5	CASSPYPRGRGLAQYF
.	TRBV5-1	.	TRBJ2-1	CASSLAGSEQFF
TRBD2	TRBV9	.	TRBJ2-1	CASSVGAAVSSGYNEQFF
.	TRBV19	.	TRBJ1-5	CASSIGQWGNQPQHF
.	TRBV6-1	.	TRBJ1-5	CASNTFQPQHF
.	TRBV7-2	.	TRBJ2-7	CASSRVGSGSRYEQYF
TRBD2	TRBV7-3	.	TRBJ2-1	CASSFSGRANEQFF
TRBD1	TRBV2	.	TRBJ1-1	CASSVNWGGQGENLNTEAFF
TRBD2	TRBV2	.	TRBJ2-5	CASSSGTDIETQYF
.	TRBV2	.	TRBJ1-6	CASRRSSYNSPLHF
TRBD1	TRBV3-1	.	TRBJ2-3	CASSQGDWTGADTQYF
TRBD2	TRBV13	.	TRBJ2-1	CASSLWTSGPYNEQFF
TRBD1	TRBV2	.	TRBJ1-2	CASRDSYGYTF
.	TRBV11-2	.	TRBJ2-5	CATSSDAEETQYF
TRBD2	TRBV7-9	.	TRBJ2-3	CASSMGLITDTQYF